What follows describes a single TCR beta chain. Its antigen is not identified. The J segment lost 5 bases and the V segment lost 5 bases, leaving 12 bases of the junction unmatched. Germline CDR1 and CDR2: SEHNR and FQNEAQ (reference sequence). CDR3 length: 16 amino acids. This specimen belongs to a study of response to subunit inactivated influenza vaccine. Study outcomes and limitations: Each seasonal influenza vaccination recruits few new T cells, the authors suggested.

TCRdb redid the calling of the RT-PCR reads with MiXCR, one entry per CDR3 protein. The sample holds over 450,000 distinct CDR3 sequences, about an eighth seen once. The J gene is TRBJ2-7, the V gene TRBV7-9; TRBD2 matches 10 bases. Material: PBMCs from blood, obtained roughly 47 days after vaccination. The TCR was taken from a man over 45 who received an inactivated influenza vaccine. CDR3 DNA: TGTGCCAGCAGCGGCCCGACTAGCGGGTGGATAAACGAGCAGTACTTC. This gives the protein CASSGPTSGWINEQYF.